The 30 T cell receptor beta chains given below trace back to one sample, sequenced in a study of PD-1 blockade in classical Hodgkin lymphoma (dated by TCRdb to the early 2020s). Per the publication, the time point label means: cycle 2 day 1 (C2D1) of nivolumab. Every trial patient had relapsed after autologous stem cell transplantation, and cohorts A, B and C differed in prior brentuximab vedotin exposure. The protocol used for the library was the immunoSEQ multiplex PCR assay. Drawn from immuneACCESS, this table holds only the in-frame rearrangements with V and J called that TCRdb kept. Clones are partly lost; checked studies trace under half to an unresolved V gene and leave the rest unexplained. This sample has about 90,000 clones in its table, and 85% to 90% of those were observed once. Roughly a tenth of the sample is taken by the ten largest. The specimen comprised peripheral blood mononuclear cells (PBMCs), sampled before the second cycle of nivolumab. The source of these receptors is a human donor with classical Hodgkin lymphoma.

The V and J genes are TRBV7-7 and TRBJ1-1; D is uncertain. The CDR3 totals 13 residues. V was clipped by 1 base and J by 2 bases, with 5 bases between them. Germline values: CDR1 SSHAT, CDR2 FNYEAQ (reference sequence). CDR3 DNA sequence: TGTGCCAGCAGCTTAGGACACAACACTGAAGCTTTCTTT. Translated, it gives CASSLGHNTEAFF.

This rearrangement joins TRBV11-2 to TRBJ2-1, with D possibly matching TRBD1 (7 bases). V dropped 5 bases and J dropped 6 bases, with 11 bases sitting between them. The CDR3 sequence is 13 residues long. The germline V gene has CDR1 SGHAT and CDR2 FQNNGV. CDR3 amino acids: CASSPQGGNEQFF. CDR3 nucleotide sequence: TGTGCCAGCAGCCCGCAGGGGGGCAATGAGCAGTTCTTC.

This chain connects TRBV28 to TRBJ2-3, with D perhaps matching TRBD2 (6 bases). The CDR3 is 15 residues long. Germline loops: CDR1 MDHEN, CDR2 SYDVKM. The V end lost 5 bases, the J end lost 0 bases, and 12 bases lay between the germline ends. CDR3 sequence: CASSRDFGSTDTQYF. In DNA, the CDR3 is TGTGCCAGCAGTCGGGACTTTGGGAGCACAGATACGCAGTATTTT.

The chain has TRBV2 and TRBJ2-3; D is undetermined. The CDR3 is 14 residues long. Germline CDR1 SNHLY, CDR2 FYNNEI. V shed 4 bases and J shed 1 base, with 9 bases lying between them. The CDR3 DNA follows: TGTGCCAGCAGTGGGCTTGAGGGCACAGATACGCAGTATTTT. Its translation: CASSGLEGTDTQYF.

The chain uses TRBV28 and TRBJ2-6; no clear D gene. This CDR3 has 13 amino acids. Looked up from germline, CDR1 is MDHEN and CDR2 is SYDVKM. V dropped 8 bases and J dropped 4 bases, with 9 bases sitting between them. The CDR3 here is CASRVPGANVLTF. The CDR3 DNA follows: TGTGCCAGCCGGGTACCCGGGGCCAACGTCCTGACTTTC.

This clone showed up just once. The CDR3 sequence is CASSLAPGSPYEQYF. The CDR3 DNA is TGTGCCAGCAGCTTAGCACCAGGGTCCCCCTACGAGCAGTACTTC. This sequence joins TRBV7-9 and TRBJ2-7; D possibly corresponds to TRBD1 (5 bases). CDR3 length: 15 residues. Trimming stripped 0 bases from V and 2 bases from J, with 11 bases between. The V gene's germline CDR1 is SEHNR and CDR2 FQNEAQ (reference sequence).

V and J are TRBV9 and TRBJ2-7; no firm D call. Trimming took off 0 bases at V and 2 bases at J, with 9 bases between the two ends. Germline assignment: CDR1 SGDLS and CDR2 YYNGEE. The CDR3 contains 14 residues. The CDR3: CASSVEPSPYEQYF. CDR3 sequence (DNA): TGTGCCAGCAGCGTAGAACCGTCCCCCTACGAGCAGTACTTC.

The gene calls are TRBV7-2 and TRBJ2-5; 9 bases line up with TRBD2. V lost 1 base to trimming and J lost 5 bases; unmatched junction nucleotides: 5. Per germline, CDR1 SGHTA and CDR2 FQGNSA. The CDR3 runs to 15 residues. CDR3 sequence reads: CASSLESSGRETQYF. The DNA for the CDR3 is TGTGCCAGCAGCTTAGAGTCCAGCGGGAGGGAGACCCAGTACTTC.

This rearrangement joins TRBV27 to TRBJ1-5; D not certain. Per germline, CDR1 MNHEY and CDR2 SMNVEV (reference sequence). The CDR3 runs to 13 residues. Trimming took 2 bases from V and 8 from J, leaving 10 bases between them. The CDR3 nucleotides read TGTGCCAGCAGTTTAGACGTAGGTAAGCCCCAGCATTTT. It specifies CASSLDVGKPQHF.

This clone was picked up a small number of times. V gene TRBV5-1 combines with J gene TRBJ2-3, with unresolved D. This CDR3 region has 14 residues. V dropped 0 bases and J dropped 1 base, with 6 bases sitting between them. Per germline, CDR1 SGHRS and CDR2 YFSETQ. CDR3 residues: CASSLEARTDTQYF. In nucleotides, the CDR3 is TGCGCCAGCAGCTTGGAAGCGCGCACAGATACGCAGTATTTT.

The chain recombines TRBV28 with TRBJ1-2; D is unresolved. The CDR3 extends over 19 amino acids. CDR1 and CDR2 (germline): MDHEN, SYDVKM. V gave up 2 bases and J gave up 4 bases, with 26 bases separating them. CDR3 sequence reads: CASSLGSGYVAGLTYGYTF. CDR3 DNA sequence: TGTGCCAGCAGTTTAGGTAGCGGGTACGTTGCGGGCCTTACCTATGGCTACACCTTC.

V usage is TRBV5-1 and J usage is TRBJ2-1; a possible D gene is TRBD1 (5 bases). The CDR3 loop spans 15 amino acids. Germline CDR1 is SGHRS and CDR2 is YFSETQ. V lost 0 bases and J 6 bases, leaving 13 bases between the germline ends. The CDR3 protein is CASSLVGRATNEQFF. The CDR3 DNA reads as TGCGCCAGCAGCTTGGTGGGCAGGGCAACCAATGAGCAGTTCTTC. Filled out from reference TRBV5-1 and TRBJ2-1, the complete variable domain reads KAGVTQTPRYLIKTRGQQVTLSCSPISGHRSVSWYQQTPGQGLQFLFEYFSETQRNKGNFPGRFSGRQFSNSRSEMNVSTLELGDSALYLCASSLVGRATNEQFFGPGTRLTVL.

The chain uses TRBV10-1 and TRBJ2-2, with unresolved D. Germline loops: CDR1 WNHNN, CDR2 SYGVQD (reference sequence). This CDR3 is 14 amino acids long. V lost 2 bases to trimming and J lost 5 bases, with 9 bases between them. The chain's CDR3 is CASSEAERTGELFF. The CDR3 region has the DNA TGCGCCAGCAGTGAGGCCGAGAGGACCGGGGAGCTGTTTTTT.

This clone came up a few times. Additional DNA sequences in this sample encode the identical CDR3. The chain recombines TRBV2 with TRBJ1-2; D gene uncertain. The CDR3 spans 13 residues. Deletions cut 3 bases from V and 4 bases from J, with 9 bases between. Germline loops: CDR1 SNHLY, CDR2 FYNNEI. The CDR3 DNA reads as TGTGCCAGCAGTGAGGGTAGGGCCTATGGCTACACCTTC. This gives the protein CASSEGRAYGYTF.

The chain has TRBV15 and TRBJ2-1; TRBD2 matches at 11 bases. The J segment lost 7 bases and the V segment lost 2 bases, leaving 10 bases of the junction unmatched. Per the germline V gene, CDR1 is LNHNV and CDR2 is YYDKDF (reference sequence). This CDR3 has 17 amino acids. CDR3 in amino acids: CATSRTTSGSRGNEQFF. The DNA of the CDR3 is TGTGCCACCAGCAGAACTACTAGCGGGAGTCGGGGGAATGAGCAGTTCTTC.

The chain links TRBV5-1 to TRBJ1-5, with D tentatively TRBD1 (6 bases). The CDR3 is 16 amino acids. Germline loops: CDR1 SGHRS, CDR2 YFSETQ. The V and J ends lost 2 bases and 0 bases respectively, with 12 bases between them. The CDR3 is CASSLGGGDSNQPQHF. The CDR3 coding sequence is TGCGCCAGCAGCTTAGGAGGGGGTGATAGCAATCAGCCCCAGCATTTT.

The rearrangement links TRBV13 to TRBJ1-2; D is undetermined. The CDR3 contains 13 residues. Germline CDR1 reads PRHDT; CDR2 reads FYEKMQ (reference sequence). Trimming cost V 3 bases and J 2 bases, with 7 bases left between them. The CDR3 bases are TGTGCCAGCAGCTTCCCAGAAAACTATGGCTACACCTTC. The encoded protein is CASSFPENYGYTF.

The rearrangement uses TRBV5-1 and TRBJ2-7, with D perhaps being TRBD1 or TRBD2 (7 bases each). There are 14 residues in the CDR3. From germline, CDR1 is SGHRS and CDR2 YFSETQ. Trimming removed 4 bases at V and 1 base at J, with 12 bases between. CDR3 in DNA: TGCGCCAGCAGCCCAGGGGGAGGGTCCTACGAGCAGTACTTC. It codes for CASSPGGGSYEQYF.

The DNA for the CDR3 is TGCAGCGCACCGGGACAGGGGTCCCAAGAGACCCAGTACTTC. Translating it yields CSAPGQGSQETQYF. The chain links TRBV29-1 to TRBJ2-5; 10 bases are a match to TRBD1. The CDR3 sequence is 14 residues long. CDR1 is SQVTM and CDR2 is ANQGSEA in the germline V gene. The J segment lost 1 base and the V segment lost 7 bases, leaving 6 bases of the junction unmatched.

The chain links TRBV5-8 to TRBJ2-5; possible D gene TRBD2, 6 bases. This CDR3 is built from 16 residues. CDR1 and CDR2 from the germline V gene are SGHTS and YDEGEE. V lost 6 bases to trimming and J lost 3 bases, with 21 bases between them. The CDR3 nucleotides are TGTGCCAGCACCTCACCGACTAGTAAACATAAAGAGACCCAGTACTTC. It encodes CASTSPTSKHKETQYF.

CDR3 sequence: CASSPSMSYEQYF. The CDR3 coding sequence is TGCGCCAGCAGCCCCAGCATGAGTTACGAGCAGTACTTC. This chain links TRBV4-1 with TRBJ2-7, with no clear D. Trimming took 4 bases from V and 4 from J, leaving 11 bases between them. The CDR3 is made up of 13 amino acids. The germline gives CDR1 MGHRA, CDR2 YSYEKL.

V is TRBV7-9 and J is TRBJ2-5; D is unclear. The CDR3 covers 15 residues. From germline, CDR1 is SEHNR and CDR2 FQNEAQ (reference sequence). V was trimmed by 4 bases and J by 5 bases, leaving 17 bases between them. The CDR3 region has the DNA TGTGCCAGCAGCTCCGTGCCAGCGTATGGGGAGACCCAGTACTTC. Protein sequence: CASSSVPAYGETQYF.

V usage is TRBV18 and J usage is TRBJ1-4, with D hard to call. The CDR3 spans 13 residues. Trimming removed 8 bases from V and 5 bases from J, with 12 bases in between. The germline gives CDR1 KGHSH, CDR2 LQKENI. In DNA form, the CDR3 reads TGTGCCAGCACAGAGACCGGGAATGAAAAACTGTTTTTT. Encoded protein: CASTETGNEKLFF.

This clone was seen just once. The genes are TRBV7-3 and TRBJ2-3; the match to TRBD2 covers 9 bases. CDR3 length: 15 residues. Germline V CDR1 and CDR2: SGHTA, FQGTGA. With 2 bases clipped from V and 2 bases from J, the junction kept 2 bases outside the gene matches. CDR3 protein: CASSLLAGHTDTQYF. The CDR3 nucleotides are TGTGCCAGCAGCTTACTAGCGGGGCACACAGATACGCAGTATTTT.

This chain connects TRBV27 to TRBJ1-5; no clear D. The CDR3 runs to 13 residues. CDR1 is MNHEY, CDR2 SMNVEV, per germline (reference sequence). V shed 2 bases and J shed 12 bases, with 14 bases lying between them. CDR3 bases: TGTGCCAGCAGTTTAAGAGGTCCCCAGGTCCAGCATTTT. Residues: CASSLRGPQVQHF.

The rearrangement uses TRBV2 and TRBJ2-7, with a tentative D call TRBD1 (6 bases). The CDR3 sequence is 12 residues long. Germline V gene data show CDR1 as SNHLY and CDR2 as FYNNEI. The V and J ends lost 10 bases and 4 bases respectively, with 14 bases between them. The chain's CDR3 is CATGTSGYEQYF. CDR3 coding DNA: TGTGCCACCGGGACATCGGGTTACGAGCAGTACTTC. Based on the CDR3 plus reference TRBV2 and TRBJ2-7, the full variable domain is EPEVTQTPSHQVTQMGQEVILRCVPISNHLYFYWYRQILGQKVEFLVSFYNNEISEKSEIFDDQFSVERPDGSNFTLKIRSTKLEDSAMYFCATGTSGYEQYFGPGTRLTVT.

The CDR3 DNA reads TGTGCCAGCAGCCCGTCGGGACCTTCCTCCTACGAGCAGTACTTC. Encoded protein: CASSPSGPSSYEQYF. The chain recombines TRBV28 with TRBJ2-7; perhaps D is TRBD1 or TRBD2 (5 bases each). This CDR3 contains 15 residues. V gave up 6 bases and J gave up 0 bases, with 15 bases separating them. Germline CDR1 and CDR2: MDHEN and SYDVKM.

This rearrangement joins TRBV20-1 to TRBJ2-5; TRBD1 or TRBD2 may be the D gene (5 bases each). The germline gives CDR1 DFQATT, CDR2 SNEGSKA (reference sequence). The CDR3 runs to 11 residues. Trimming took off 7 bases at V and 5 bases at J, with 11 bases between the two ends. The DNA for the CDR3 is TGCAGTGTAGGGACCCAGGAGACCCAGTACTTC. This gives the protein CSVGTQETQYF.

V and J are TRBV11-3 and TRBJ2-1; the D gene is possibly TRBD2 (6 bases). Germline lookup yields CDR1 SGHNT and CDR2 YENEEA. The CDR3 is 15 residues long. Trimming pared 1 base from V and 4 bases from J, leaving 11 bases between. CDR3 sequence reads: CASSLGTTPYNEQFF. The CDR3 DNA sequence: TGTGCCAGCAGCTTAGGGACTACGCCTTACAATGAGCAGTTCTTC.

This rearrangement joins TRBV11-3 to TRBJ1-2, with D possibly TRBD1 on 6 matching bases. Germline CDR1 and CDR2: SGHNT and YENEEA. The CDR3 is made up of 14 amino acids. V shed 5 bases and J shed 3 bases, with 13 bases lying between them. This CDR3 is CASSTRGKDYGYTF. The DNA for the CDR3 is TGTGCCAGCAGCACAAGGGGGAAGGACTATGGCTACACCTTC.